Listed here are 9 T cell receptor beta chains from one sample, sequenced in a study of beta chain features in type 1 diabetes. Every isolated RNA sample was fully reverse transcribed, so sequencing captured expressed TCRB transcripts. The repertoire was sequenced with immunoSEQ multiplex PCR; TCRdb's copy has only in-frame clones and lacks some. The profile shows 250,000 or so clones, around 65% of them singletons. Sequencing used naive CD4+ T cells from blood. These receptors all stem from a man aged 25-45 years in good health.

This clone showed up just a few times. V gene TRBV4-3 combines with J gene TRBJ2-1, with TRBD2 identical over 12 bases. The CDR3 spans 15 residues. After removal of 1 base from V and 9 bases from J, the junction contained 4 bases not matched to a gene. Germline V gene sequence: CDR1 LGHNA, CDR2 YSLEER. The CDR3 region has the DNA TGCGCCAGCAGCCAAGGACTAGCGGGAGAAGCTGAGCAGTTCTTC. Amino acids: CASSQGLAGEAEQFF.

The chain joins TRBV28 to TRBJ2-5; D call uncertain. V shed 6 bases and J shed 4 bases, with 12 bases lying between them. Germline V gene lookup returns CDR1 MDHEN and CDR2 SYDVKM. The CDR3 consists of 13 residues. This CDR3 reads CASRPITGETQYF. In nucleotides, the CDR3 is TGTGCCAGCAGACCGATAACGGGAGAGACCCAGTACTTC.

This chain uses TRBV4-3 with TRBJ2-3, with TRBD2 matching 10 bases. The V gene end was trimmed by 1 base and the J gene end by 4 bases; junction bases not matched to a gene: 5. Germline V gene sequence: CDR1 LGHNA, CDR2 YSLEER. CDR3 size: 16 residues. In DNA form, the CDR3 reads TGCGCCAGCAGCCAAGGGACTAGCGGAAATGCAGATACGCAGTATTTT. It encodes CASSQGTSGNADTQYF.

V is TRBV13 and J is TRBJ2-4; TRBD2 matches at 11 bases. The V gene end was trimmed by 5 bases and the J gene end by 16 bases; junction bases not matched to a gene: 16. The germline V gene has CDR1 PRHDT and CDR2 FYEKMQ (reference sequence). The CDR3 sequence is 15 residues long. The CDR3 DNA follows: TGTGCCAGCAGCCCCAGGACGGGGGGGACTAGCGGCTTATACTTC. It codes for CASSPRTGGTSGLYF.

The chain recombines TRBV18 with TRBJ2-3; D is ambiguous. The CDR3 consists of 14 residues. The ends were cut back, 10 bases at V and 0 bases at J, with 14 bases in the middle. Per the germline V gene, CDR1 is KGHSH and CDR2 is LQKENI. The CDR3 nucleotides read TGTGCCACCTTATCCCTGGCTAGCACAGATACGCAGTATTTT. It translates to CATLSLASTDTQYF.

V usage is TRBV5-1 and J usage is TRBJ2-7; D may be TRBD1 or TRBD2 (5 bases each). Trimming took off 2 bases at V and 2 bases at J, with 11 bases between the two ends. The CDR3 contains 14 residues. Germline CDR1 reads SGHRS; CDR2 reads YFSETQ. CDR3 coding DNA: TGCGCCAGCAGCTTCGGGACGGACCCCTACGAGCAGTACTTC. Translated: CASSFGTDPYEQYF.

The rearrangement links TRBV5-4 to TRBJ2-3, with a possible D match to TRBD2 (6 bases). The V gene's germline CDR1 is SGHNT and CDR2 YYREEE (reference sequence). Trimming cost V 3 bases and J 3 bases, with 11 bases left between them. The CDR3 totals 14 residues. This CDR3 reads CASSYGGVTDTQYF. The CDR3 DNA reads TGTGCCAGCAGCTACGGGGGAGTGACAGATACGCAGTATTTT.

This rearrangement joins TRBV7-2 to TRBJ2-3; D not resolved. The germline V gene encodes CDR1 SGHTA and CDR2 FQGNSA. Trimming left V 6 bases short and J 4 bases short, with 14 bases between. The CDR3 sequence is 14 residues long. The CDR3 reads CASRIPPRPDTQYF. CDR3 sequence (DNA): TGTGCCAGCAGAATACCGCCCCGCCCAGATACGCAGTATTTT.

This clone was seen more than once but under ten times. The V and J genes are TRBV30 and TRBJ2-1; 8 bases fit TRBD2. V gave up 1 base and J gave up 10 bases; unmatched junction bases: 6. CDR3 length: 13 amino acids. Germline lookup yields CDR1 GTSNPN and CDR2 SVGIG (reference sequence). The CDR3 sequence is CAWSELAGGEQFF. The CDR3 nucleotides read TGTGCCTGGAGTGAGCTAGCGGGCGGCGAGCAGTTCTTC.